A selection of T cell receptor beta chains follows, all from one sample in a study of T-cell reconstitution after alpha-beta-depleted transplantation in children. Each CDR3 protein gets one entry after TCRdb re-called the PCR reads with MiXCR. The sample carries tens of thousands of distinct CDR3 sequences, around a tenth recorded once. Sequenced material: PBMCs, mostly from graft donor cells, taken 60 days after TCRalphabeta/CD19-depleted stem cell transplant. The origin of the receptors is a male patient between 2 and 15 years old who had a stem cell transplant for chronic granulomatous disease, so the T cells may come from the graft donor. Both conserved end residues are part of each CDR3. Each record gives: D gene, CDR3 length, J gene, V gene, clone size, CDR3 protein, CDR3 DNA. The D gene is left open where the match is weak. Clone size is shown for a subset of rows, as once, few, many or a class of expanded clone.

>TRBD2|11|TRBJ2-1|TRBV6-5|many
CASSYMGLKFF
TGTGCCAGCAGTTATATGGGACTAAAATTCTTC
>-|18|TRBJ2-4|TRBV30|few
CAWSVGTGRDLAKNIQYF
TGTGCCTGGAGTGTAGGTACGGGGCGAGATCTAGCCAAAAACATTCAGTACTTC
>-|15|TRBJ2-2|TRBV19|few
CASSALQGNTGELFF
TGTGCCAGTAGTGCTCTTCAGGGGAACACCGGGGAGCTGTTTTTT
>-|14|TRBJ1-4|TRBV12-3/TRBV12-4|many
CASSFPGTREKLFF
TGTGCCAGCAGTTTCCCCGGCACAAGGGAAAAACTGTTTTTT
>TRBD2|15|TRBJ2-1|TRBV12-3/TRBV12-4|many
CASSRPTSAYNEQFF
TGTGCCAGCAGCCGGCCGACTAGCGCATACAATGAGCAGTTCTTC
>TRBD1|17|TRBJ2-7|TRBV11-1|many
CASSPDRGLLMSYEQYF
TGTGCCAGCAGTCCCGACAGGGGGCTACTTATGTCTTACGAGCAGTACTTC
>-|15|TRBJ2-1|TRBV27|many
CASKQEIQTHNEQFF
TGTGCCAGCAAACAAGAGATCCAGACCCACAATGAGCAGTTCTTC
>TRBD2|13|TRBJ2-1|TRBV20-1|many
CSARSRAGNEQFF
TGCAGTGCTAGGAGCAGAGCGGGAAATGAGCAGTTCTTC
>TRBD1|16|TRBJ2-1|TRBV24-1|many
CATSDPTGDSYNEQFF
TGTGCCACCAGTGATCCTACAGGGGACTCCTACAATGAGCAGTTCTTC
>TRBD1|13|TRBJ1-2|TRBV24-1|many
CATSDLDRGGYTF
TGTGCCACCAGTGATTTGGACAGGGGTGGCTACACCTTC
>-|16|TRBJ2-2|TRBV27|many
CASSPRLVWNTGELFF
TGTGCCAGCAGTCCCAGACTAGTATGGAACACCGGGGAGCTGTTTTTT
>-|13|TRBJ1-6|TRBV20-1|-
CSASPGQNSPLHF
TGCAGTGCTAGCCCTGGACAGAATTCACCCCTCCACTTT
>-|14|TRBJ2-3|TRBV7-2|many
CASSHRLVSDTQYF
TGTGCCAGCAGCCACCGACTAGTCTCAGATACGCAGTATTTT
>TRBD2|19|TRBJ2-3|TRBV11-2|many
CASSLELAGARSFTDTQYF
TGTGCCAGCAGCTTAGAATTAGCGGGAGCCCGCTCCTTCACAGATACGCAGTATTTT
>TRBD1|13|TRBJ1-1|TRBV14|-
CASSQGRTGVVFF
TGTGCCAGCAGCCAAGGGCGAACAGGGGTCGTTTTCTTT
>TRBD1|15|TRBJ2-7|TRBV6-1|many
CASSEGQGAFYEQYF
TGTGCCAGCAGTGAAGGCCAGGGGGCCTTTTACGAGCAGTACTTC
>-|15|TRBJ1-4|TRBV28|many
CASSLETGSLATLFF
TGTGCCAGCAGCCTGGAGACAGGCTCCCTCGCAACACTGTTTTTT
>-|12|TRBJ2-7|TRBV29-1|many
CSVVTGTYEQYF
TGCAGCGTTGTGACAGGAACCTACGAGCAGTACTTC
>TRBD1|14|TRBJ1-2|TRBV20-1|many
CSARPLQGQGGYTF
TGCAGTGCTAGACCGTTACAGGGGCAGGGTGGCTACACCTTC
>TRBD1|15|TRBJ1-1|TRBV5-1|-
CASSSQGAANTEAFF
TGCGCCAGCAGCTCACAGGGGGCGGCGAACACTGAAGCTTTCTTT
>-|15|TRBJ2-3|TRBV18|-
CASSPSFGATDTQYF
TGTGCCAGCTCACCATCGTTTGGAGCAACAGATACGCAGTATTTT
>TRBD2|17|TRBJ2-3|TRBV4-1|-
CASSQTFSGRAADTQYF
TGCGCCAGCAGCCAAACCTTTAGCGGGAGGGCCGCAGATACGCAGTATTTT
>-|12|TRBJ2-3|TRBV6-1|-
CASDGGLKAQYF
TGTGCCAGTGATGGGGGCCTTAAGGCGCAGTATTTT
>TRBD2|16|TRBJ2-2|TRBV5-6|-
CASSLPGLASTGELFF
TGTGCCAGCAGCTTGCCGGGACTAGCTTCCACCGGGGAGCTGTTTTTT
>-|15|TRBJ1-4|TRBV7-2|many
CASSPPGRGDEKLFF
TGTGCCAGCAGCCCCCCCGGGAGGGGTGACGAAAAACTGTTTTTT
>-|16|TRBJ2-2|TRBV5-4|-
CASSLEGRRDTGELFF
TGTGCCAGCAGCTTGGAGGGGCGCAGGGACACCGGGGAGCTGTTTTTT
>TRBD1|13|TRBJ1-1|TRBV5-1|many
CASSEGALIEAFF
TGCGCCAGCAGCGAGGGGGCGCTTATTGAAGCTTTCTTT
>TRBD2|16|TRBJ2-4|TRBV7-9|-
CASSPWGEGPKNIQYF
TGTGCCAGCAGCCCTTGGGGGGAGGGCCCCAAAAACATTCAGTACTTC
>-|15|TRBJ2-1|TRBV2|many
CASSTGPNLGDEQFF
TGTGCCAGCAGTACCGGGCCCAACCTGGGGGATGAGCAGTTCTTC
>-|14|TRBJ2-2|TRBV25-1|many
CASSELSLTGELFF
TGTGCCAGCAGTGAATTATCCCTGACCGGGGAGCTGTTTTTT
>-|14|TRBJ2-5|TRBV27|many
CASSWSGNQETQYF
TGTGCCAGCAGTTGGTCCGGAAACCAAGAGACCCAGTACTTC
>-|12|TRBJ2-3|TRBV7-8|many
CASSSQRHTQYF
TGTGCCAGCAGCTCCCAGAGACATACGCAGTATTTT
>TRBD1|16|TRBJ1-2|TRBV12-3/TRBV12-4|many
CASSLPGTGGIPRYTF
TGTGCCAGCAGTTTACCCGGGACAGGGGGCATACCCCGCTACACCTTC
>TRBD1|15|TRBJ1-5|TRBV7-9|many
CASSLGQGDHQPQHF
TGTGCCAGCAGCTTAGGACAGGGCGATCATCAGCCCCAGCATTTT
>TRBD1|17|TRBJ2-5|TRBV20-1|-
CCARFPPGQGLKETQYF
TGCTGTGCTAGATTCCCGCCGGGACAGGGGCTGAAAGAGACCCAGTACTTC
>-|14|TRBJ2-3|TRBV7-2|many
CASRRGVGTDTQYF
TGTGCCAGCCGAAGGGGGGTTGGTACAGATACGCAGTATTTT
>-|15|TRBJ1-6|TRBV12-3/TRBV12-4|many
CASRFDRTYNSPLHF
TGTGCCAGCAGGTTTGACAGGACTTATAATTCACCCCTCCACTTT
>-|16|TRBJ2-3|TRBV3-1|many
CASSPLGRRSTDTQYF
TGTGCCAGCAGCCCCCTGGGGCGGAGGAGCACAGATACGCAGTATTTT
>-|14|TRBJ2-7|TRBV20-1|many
CSARERTDPYEQYF
TGCAGTGCTAGAGAAAGGACAGATCCCTACGAGCAGTACTTC
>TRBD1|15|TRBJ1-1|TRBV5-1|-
CASSLPTGGNTEAFF
TGCGCCAGCAGCTTGCCGACAGGGGGGAACACTGAAGCTTTCTTT
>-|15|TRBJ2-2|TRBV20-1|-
CSARAGVVNTGELFF
TGCAGTGCTAGGGCAGGGGTGGTGAACACCGGGGAGCTGTTTTTT
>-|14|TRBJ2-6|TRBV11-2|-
CASSSYSGANVLTF
TGTGCCAGCAGCTCGTACTCTGGGGCCAACGTCCTGACTTTC
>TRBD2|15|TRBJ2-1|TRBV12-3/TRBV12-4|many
CASSLLAGVLNEQFF
TGTGCCAGCAGTTTACTAGCGGGAGTCCTTAATGAGCAGTTCTTC